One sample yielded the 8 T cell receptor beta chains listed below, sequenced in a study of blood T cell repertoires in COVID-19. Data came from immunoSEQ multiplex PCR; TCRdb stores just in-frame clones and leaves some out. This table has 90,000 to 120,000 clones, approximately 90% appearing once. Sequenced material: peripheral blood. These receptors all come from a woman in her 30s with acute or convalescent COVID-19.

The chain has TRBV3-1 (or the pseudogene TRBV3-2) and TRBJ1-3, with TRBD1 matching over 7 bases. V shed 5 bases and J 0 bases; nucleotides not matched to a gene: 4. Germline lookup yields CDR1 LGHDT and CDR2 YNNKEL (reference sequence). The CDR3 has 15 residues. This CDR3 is CASSWGTASGNTIYF. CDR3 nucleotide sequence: TGTGCCAGCAGCTGGGGGACAGCCTCTGGAAACACCATATATTTT.

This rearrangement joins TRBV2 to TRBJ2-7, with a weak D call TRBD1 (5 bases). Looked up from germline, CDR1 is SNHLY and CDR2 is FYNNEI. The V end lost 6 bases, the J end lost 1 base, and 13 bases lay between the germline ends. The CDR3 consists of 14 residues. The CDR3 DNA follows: TGTGCCAGCAGCCAGGGCAGGGTATCCTACGAGCAGTACTTC. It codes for CASSQGRVSYEQYF.

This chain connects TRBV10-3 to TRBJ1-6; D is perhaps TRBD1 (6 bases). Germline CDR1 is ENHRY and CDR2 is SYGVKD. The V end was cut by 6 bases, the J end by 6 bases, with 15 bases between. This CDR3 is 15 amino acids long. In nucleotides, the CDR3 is TGTGCCATCAGCCCCTCGGACAGCCCTAATTCACCCCTCCACTTT. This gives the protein CAISPSDSPNSPLHF.

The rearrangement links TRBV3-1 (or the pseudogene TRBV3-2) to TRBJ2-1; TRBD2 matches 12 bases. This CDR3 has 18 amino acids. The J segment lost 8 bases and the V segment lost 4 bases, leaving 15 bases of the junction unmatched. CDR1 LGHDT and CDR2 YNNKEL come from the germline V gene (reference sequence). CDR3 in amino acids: CASSPPQATSGRVYEQFF. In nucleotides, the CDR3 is TGTGCCAGCAGCCCCCCGCAAGCGACTAGCGGGAGAGTCTATGAGCAGTTCTTC.

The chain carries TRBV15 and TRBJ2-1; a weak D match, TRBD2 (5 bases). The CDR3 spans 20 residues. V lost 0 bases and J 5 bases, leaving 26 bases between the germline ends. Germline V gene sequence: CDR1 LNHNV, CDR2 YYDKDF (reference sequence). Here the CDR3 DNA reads TGTGCCACCAGCAGAGATCTTGCGGACTCCCGTATTGCTAAAAACAATGAGCAGTTCTTC. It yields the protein CATSRDLADSRIAKNNEQFF.

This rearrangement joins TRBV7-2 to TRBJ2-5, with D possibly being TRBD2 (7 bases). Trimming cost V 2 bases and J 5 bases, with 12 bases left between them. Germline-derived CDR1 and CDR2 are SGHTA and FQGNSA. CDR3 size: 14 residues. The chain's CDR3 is CASSLRGGSETQYF. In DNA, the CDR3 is TGTGCCAGCAGCTTAAGGGGGGGCAGTGAGACCCAGTACTTC.

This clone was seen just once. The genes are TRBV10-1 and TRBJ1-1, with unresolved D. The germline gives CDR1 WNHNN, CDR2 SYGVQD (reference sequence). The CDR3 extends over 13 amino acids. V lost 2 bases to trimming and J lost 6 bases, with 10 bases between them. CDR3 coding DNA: TGCGCCAGCAGTGAGAGTTACAGATCTGAAGCTTTCTTT. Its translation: CASSESYRSEAFF.

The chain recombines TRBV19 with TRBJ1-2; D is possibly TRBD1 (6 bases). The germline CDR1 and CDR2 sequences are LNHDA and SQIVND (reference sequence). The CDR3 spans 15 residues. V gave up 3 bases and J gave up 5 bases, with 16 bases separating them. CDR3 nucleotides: TGTGCCAGTAGTATTTCAGGGGCGGGAGCATATGGCTACACCTTC. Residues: CASSISGAGAYGYTF.